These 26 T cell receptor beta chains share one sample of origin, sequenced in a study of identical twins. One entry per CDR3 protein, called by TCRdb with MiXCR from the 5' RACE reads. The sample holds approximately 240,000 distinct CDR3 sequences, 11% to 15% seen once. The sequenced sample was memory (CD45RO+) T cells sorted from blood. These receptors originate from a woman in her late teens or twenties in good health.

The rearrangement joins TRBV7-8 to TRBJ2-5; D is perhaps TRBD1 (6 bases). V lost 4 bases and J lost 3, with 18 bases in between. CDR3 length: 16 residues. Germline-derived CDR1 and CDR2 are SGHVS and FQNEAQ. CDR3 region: CASSSLPRQAKETQYF. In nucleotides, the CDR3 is TGTGCCAGCAGCTCCTTACCTCGACAGGCAAAAGAGACCCAGTACTTC. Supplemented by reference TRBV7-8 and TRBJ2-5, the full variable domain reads GAGVSQSPRYKVAKRGQDVALRCDPISGHVSLFWYQQALGQGPEFLTYFQNEAQLDKSGLPSDRFFAERPEGSVSTLKIQRTQQEDSAVYLCASSSLPRQAKETQYFGPGTRLLVL.

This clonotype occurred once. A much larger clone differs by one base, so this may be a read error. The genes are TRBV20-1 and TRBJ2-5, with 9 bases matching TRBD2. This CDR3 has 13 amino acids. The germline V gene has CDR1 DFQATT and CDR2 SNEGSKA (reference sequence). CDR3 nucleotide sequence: TGCAGTGCTAGAGAGGTAGCGGGAGAGACCCGGTACTTC. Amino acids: CSAREVAGETRYF.

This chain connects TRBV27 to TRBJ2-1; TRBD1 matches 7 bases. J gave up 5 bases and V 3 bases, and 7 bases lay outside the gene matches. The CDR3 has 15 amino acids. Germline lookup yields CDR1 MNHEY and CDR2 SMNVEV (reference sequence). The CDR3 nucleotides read TGTGCCAGCAGTTTGTGGCAGGGGGTCAACAATGAGCAGTTCTTC. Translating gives CASSLWQGVNNEQFF.

The CDR3 sequence is CSARVSGRDSNQPQHF. DNA of the CDR3: TGCAGTGCTAGAGTATCGGGGCGGGATAGCAATCAGCCCCAGCATTTT. This chain connects TRBV20-1 to TRBJ1-5; a possible D gene is TRBD1 (5 bases). This CDR3 spans 16 amino acids. The V end lost 1 base, the J end lost 0 bases, and 13 bases lay between the germline ends. The germline V gene encodes CDR1 DFQATT and CDR2 SNEGSKA (reference sequence).

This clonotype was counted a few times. DNA for the CDR3: TGTGCCAGCAGCGTTACTAGCGGGGGCCAAAGGGATGAGCAGTTCTTC. It codes for CASSVTSGGQRDEQFF. The chain uses TRBV9 and TRBJ2-1; 11 bases are shared with TRBD2. The CDR3 length is 16 residues. Germline loops: CDR1 SGDLS, CDR2 YYNGEE. V lost 2 bases and J lost 8; bases outside the gene matches: 9.

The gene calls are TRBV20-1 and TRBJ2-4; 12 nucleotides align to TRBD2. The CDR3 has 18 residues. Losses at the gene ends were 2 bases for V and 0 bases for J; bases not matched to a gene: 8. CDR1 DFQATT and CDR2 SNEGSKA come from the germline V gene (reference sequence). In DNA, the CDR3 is TGCAGTGCTAGACCGACTAGCGGGGGAGAATTAGCCAAAAACATTCAGTACTTC. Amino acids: CSARPTSGGELAKNIQYF.

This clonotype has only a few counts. CDR3 sequence: CSARGTGLTGYTF. CDR3 coding DNA: TGCAGTGCTAGAGGGACAGGGCTAACGGGCTACACCTTC. This sequence joins TRBV20-1 and TRBJ1-2; TRBD1 agrees at 8 bases. CDR3 length: 13 residues. Germline values: CDR1 DFQATT, CDR2 SNEGSKA (reference sequence). V lost 1 base, J lost 8 bases, and 6 bases stayed unmatched.

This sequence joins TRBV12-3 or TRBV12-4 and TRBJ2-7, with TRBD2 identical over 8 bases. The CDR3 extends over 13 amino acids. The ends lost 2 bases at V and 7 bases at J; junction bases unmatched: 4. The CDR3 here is CASSLSGGSEQYF. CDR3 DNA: TGTGCCAGCAGTTTAAGCGGGGGCTCGGAGCAGTACTTC.

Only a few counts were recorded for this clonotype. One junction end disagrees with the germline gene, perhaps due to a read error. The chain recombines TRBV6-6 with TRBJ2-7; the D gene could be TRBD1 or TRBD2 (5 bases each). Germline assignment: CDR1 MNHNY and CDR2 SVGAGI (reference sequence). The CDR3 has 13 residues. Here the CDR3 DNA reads TGTGCCAGCACCTCACCTAACTTGGGGACCCGCATATTC. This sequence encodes CASTSPNLGTRIF.

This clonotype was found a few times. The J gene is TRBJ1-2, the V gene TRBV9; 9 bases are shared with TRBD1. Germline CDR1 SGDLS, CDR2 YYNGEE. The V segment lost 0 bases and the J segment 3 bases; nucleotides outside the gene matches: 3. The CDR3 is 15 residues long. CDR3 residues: CASSVGTGEYYGYTF. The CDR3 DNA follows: TGTGCCAGCAGCGTAGGGACAGGGGAATACTATGGCTACACCTTC.

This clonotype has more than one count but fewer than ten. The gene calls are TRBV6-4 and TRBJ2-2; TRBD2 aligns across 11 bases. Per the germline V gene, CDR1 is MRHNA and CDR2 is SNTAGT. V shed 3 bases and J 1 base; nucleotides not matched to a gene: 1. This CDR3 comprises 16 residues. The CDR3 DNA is TGTGCCAGCAGTGAAGGGACTAGCGGGAACACCGGGGAGCTGTTTTTT. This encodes CASSEGTSGNTGELFF.

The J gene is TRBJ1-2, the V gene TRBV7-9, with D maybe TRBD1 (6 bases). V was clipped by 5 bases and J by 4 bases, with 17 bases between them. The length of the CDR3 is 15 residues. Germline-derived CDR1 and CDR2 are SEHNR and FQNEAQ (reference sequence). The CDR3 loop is CASSQGRQGFYGYTF. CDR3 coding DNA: TGTGCCAGCAGCCAGGGGAGGCAGGGGTTCTATGGCTACACCTTC.

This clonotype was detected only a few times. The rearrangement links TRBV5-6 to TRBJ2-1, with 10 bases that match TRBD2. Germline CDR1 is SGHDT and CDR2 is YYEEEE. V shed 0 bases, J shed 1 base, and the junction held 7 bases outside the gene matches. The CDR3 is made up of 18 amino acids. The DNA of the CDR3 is TGTGCCAGCAGCTTGGGGAGCGGGAGGGCCAGGTCCTACAATGAGCAGTTCTTC. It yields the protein CASSLGSGRARSYNEQFF.

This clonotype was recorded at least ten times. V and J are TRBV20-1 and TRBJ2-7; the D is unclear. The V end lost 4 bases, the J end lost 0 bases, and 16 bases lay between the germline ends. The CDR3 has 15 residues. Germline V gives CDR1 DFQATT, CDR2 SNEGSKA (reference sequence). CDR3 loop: CSAIRTTLGSYEQYF. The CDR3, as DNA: TGCAGTGCTATACGAACTACGTTGGGCTCCTACGAGCAGTACTTC.

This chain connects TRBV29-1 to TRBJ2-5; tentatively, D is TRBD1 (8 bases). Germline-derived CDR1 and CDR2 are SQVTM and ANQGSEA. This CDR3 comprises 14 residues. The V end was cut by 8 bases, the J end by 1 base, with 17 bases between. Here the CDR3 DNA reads TGCAGCTTGACAGGGGAGGGGGGCCAAGAGACCCAGTACTTC. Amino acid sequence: CSLTGEGGQETQYF.

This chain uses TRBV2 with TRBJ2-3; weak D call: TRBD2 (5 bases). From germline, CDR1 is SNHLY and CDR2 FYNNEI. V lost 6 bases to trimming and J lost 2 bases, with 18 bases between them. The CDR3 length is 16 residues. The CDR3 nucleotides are TGTGCCAGCAGGACCGGGCTAGTTCGGGACACAGATACGCAGTATTTT. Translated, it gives CASRTGLVRDTDTQYF.

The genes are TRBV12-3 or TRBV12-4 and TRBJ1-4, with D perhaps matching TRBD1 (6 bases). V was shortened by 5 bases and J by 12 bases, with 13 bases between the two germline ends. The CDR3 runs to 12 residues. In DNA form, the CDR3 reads TGTGCCAGCAGTCCCCAGGGGCCCGAACTGTTTTTT. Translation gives CASSPQGPELFF.

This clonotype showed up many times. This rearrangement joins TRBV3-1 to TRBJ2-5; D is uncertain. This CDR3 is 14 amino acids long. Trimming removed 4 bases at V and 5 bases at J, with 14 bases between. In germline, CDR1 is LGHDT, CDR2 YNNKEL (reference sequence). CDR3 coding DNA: TGTGCCAGCAGCCTCAAAAGAGGTGGGGAGACCCAGTACTTC. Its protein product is CASSLKRGGETQYF.

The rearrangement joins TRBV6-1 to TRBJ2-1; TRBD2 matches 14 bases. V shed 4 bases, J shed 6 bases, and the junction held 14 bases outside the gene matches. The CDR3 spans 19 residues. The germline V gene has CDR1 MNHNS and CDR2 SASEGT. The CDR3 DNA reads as TGTGCCAGCAGTGGGGGGACTAGCGGGAGAGGTGCCCTACTCAATGAGCAGTTCTTC. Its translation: CASSGGTSGRGALLNEQFF.

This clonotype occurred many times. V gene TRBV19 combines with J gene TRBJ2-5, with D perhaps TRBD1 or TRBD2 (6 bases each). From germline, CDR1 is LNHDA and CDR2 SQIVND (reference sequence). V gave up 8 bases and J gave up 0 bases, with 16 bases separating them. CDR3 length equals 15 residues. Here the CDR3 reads CASQRSGAYQETQYF. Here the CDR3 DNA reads TGTGCCAGTCAAAGATCGGGGGCGTACCAAGAGACCCAGTACTTC.

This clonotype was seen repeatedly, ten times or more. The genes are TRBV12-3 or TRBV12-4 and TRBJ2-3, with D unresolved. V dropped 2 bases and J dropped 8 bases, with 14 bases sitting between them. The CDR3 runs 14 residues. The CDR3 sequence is CASSLRWQVATQYF. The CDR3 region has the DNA TGTGCCAGCAGTTTACGCTGGCAGGTCGCTACGCAGTATTTT.

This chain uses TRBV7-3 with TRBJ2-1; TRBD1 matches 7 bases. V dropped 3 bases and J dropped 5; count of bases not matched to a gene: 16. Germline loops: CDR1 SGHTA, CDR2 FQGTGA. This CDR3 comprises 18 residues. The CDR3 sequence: CASSFHPTGTVRNNEQFF. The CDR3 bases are TGTGCCAGCAGCTTCCACCCGACCGGGACAGTCAGAAACAATGAGCAGTTCTTC. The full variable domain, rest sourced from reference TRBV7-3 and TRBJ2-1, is GAGVSQTPSNKVTEKGKYVELRCDPISGHTALYWYRQSLGQGPEFLIYFQGTGAADDSGLPNDRFFAVRPEGSVSTLKIQRTERGDSAVYLCASSFHPTGTVRNNEQFFGPGTRLTVL.

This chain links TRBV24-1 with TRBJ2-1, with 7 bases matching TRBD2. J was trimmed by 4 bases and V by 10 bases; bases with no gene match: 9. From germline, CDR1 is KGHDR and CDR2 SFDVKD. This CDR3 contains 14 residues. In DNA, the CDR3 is TGTGCCACAATCGGGGGAGCGGGATACAATGAGCAGTTCTTC. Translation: CATIGGAGYNEQFF.

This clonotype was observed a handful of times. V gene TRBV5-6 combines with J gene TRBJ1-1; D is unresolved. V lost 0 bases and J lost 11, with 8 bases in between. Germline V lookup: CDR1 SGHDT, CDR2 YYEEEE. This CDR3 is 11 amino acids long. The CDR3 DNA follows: TGTGCCAGCAGCTTGGGTTTAGTGGCTTTCTTT. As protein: CASSLGLVAFF. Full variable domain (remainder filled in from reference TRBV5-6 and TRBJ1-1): DAGVTQSPTHLIKTRGQQVTLRCSPKSGHDTVSWYQQALGQGPQFIFQYYEEEERQRGNFPDRFSGHQFPNYSSELNVNALLLGDSALYLCASSLGLVAFFGQGTRLTVV.

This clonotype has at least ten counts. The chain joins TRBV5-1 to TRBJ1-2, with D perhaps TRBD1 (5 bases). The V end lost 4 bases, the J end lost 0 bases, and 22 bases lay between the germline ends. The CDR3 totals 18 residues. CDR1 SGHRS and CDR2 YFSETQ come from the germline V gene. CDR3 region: CASSQTGTDLFTNYGYTF. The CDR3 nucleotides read TGCGCCAGCAGCCAGACCGGGACGGATCTTTTTACTAACTATGGCTACACCTTC. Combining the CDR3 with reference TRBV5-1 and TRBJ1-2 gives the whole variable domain KAGVTQTPRYLIKTRGQQVTLSCSPISGHRSVSWYQQTPGQGLQFLFEYFSETQRNKGNFPGRFSGRQFSNSRSEMNVSTLELGDSALYLCASSQTGTDLFTNYGYTFGSGTRLTVV.

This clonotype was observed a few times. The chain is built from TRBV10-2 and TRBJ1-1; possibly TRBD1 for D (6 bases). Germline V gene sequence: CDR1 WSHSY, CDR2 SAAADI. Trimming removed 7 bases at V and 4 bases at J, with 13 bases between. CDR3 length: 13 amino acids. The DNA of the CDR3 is TGCGCCAGCACTAGGGACATATCCACTGAAGCTTTCTTT. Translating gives CASTRDISTEAFF.